This passage covers 19 T cell receptor beta chains from one sample sequenced in a study of cytomegalovirus exposure and HLA in healthy donors. Clones were read by immunoSEQ multiplex PCR, and TCRdb kept only the in-frame ones, dropping some. The repertoire holds around 300,000 clones, with around 86% as singletons. The sequencing input was PBMCs. The receptors originated from a woman between 18 and 29 years old in good health and CMV-seronegative.

The chain has TRBV5-1 and TRBJ2-7; 7 bases align to TRBD1. The CDR3 totals 14 residues. Per the germline V gene, CDR1 is SGHRS and CDR2 is YFSETQ. Trimming at V came to 3 bases and at J to 4 bases, leaving 7 bases not matched to a gene. CDR3 protein: CASSSGQDGYEQYF. The DNA for the CDR3 is TGCGCCAGCAGCTCCGGACAGGACGGGTACGAGCAGTACTTC. Full variable domain (missing parts from reference TRBV5-1 and TRBJ2-7): KAGVTQTPRYLIKTRGQQVTLSCSPISGHRSVSWYQQTPGQGLQFLFEYFSETQRNKGNFPGRFSGRQFSNSRSEMNVSTLELGDSALYLCASSSGQDGYEQYFGPGTRLTVT.

This clone was counted between two and nine times. The CDR3 DNA is TGTGCCATCAGGCCGGGGACTCCAAATTCACCCCTCCACTTT. It translates to CAIRPGTPNSPLHF. This chain connects TRBV10-3 to TRBJ1-6; tentatively, D is TRBD1 (5 bases). Germline V gene lookup returns CDR1 ENHRY and CDR2 SYGVKD. The CDR3 extends over 14 amino acids. With 6 bases removed from V and 7 bases from J, the gap between germline ends came to 13 bases.

The chain couples TRBV6-1 to TRBJ2-7, with 13 bases identical to TRBD2. Looked up from germline, CDR1 is MNHNS and CDR2 is SASEGT. The CDR3 consists of 16 residues. Trimming cost V 1 base and J 4 bases; bases outside gene matches: 4. CDR3 in amino acids: CASSEGTSGGPYEQYF. Written as DNA, the CDR3 is TGTGCCAGCAGTGAAGGGACTAGCGGGGGTCCTTACGAGCAGTACTTC.

V is TRBV7-9 and J is TRBJ2-2; 8 bases align to TRBD2. Germline loops: CDR1 SEHNR, CDR2 FQNEAQ (reference sequence). V was clipped by 6 bases and J by 4 bases; unmatched bases: 10. CDR3 length: 16 amino acids. CDR3 sequence: CASSLILAALTGELFF. CDR3 DNA: TGTGCCAGCAGTTTAATACTAGCGGCACTCACCGGGGAGCTGTTTTTT.

The chain employs TRBV10-1 and TRBJ2-7, with 7 bases lining up with TRBD2. Trimming took 6 bases from V and 0 from J; bases not matched to a gene: 5. Germline lookup yields CDR1 WNHNN and CDR2 SYGVQD (reference sequence). The CDR3 is made up of 14 amino acids. In nucleotides, the CDR3 is TGCGCCAGCAGACCCGGGACTAACTCCTACGAGCAGTACTTC. Translated: CASRPGTNSYEQYF.

This chain joins TRBV5-6 and TRBJ2-1; TRBD2 matches at 10 bases. The ends lost 0 bases at V and 2 bases at J; junction bases unmatched: 8. Looked up from germline, CDR1 is SGHDT and CDR2 is YYEEEE. The CDR3 totals 18 residues. This CDR3 is CASSLGPASGSPYNEQFF. As DNA, the CDR3 is TGTGCCAGCAGCTTGGGTCCGGCTAGCGGGAGTCCCTACAATGAGCAGTTCTTC.

V is TRBV5-4 and J is TRBJ2-2, with 7 bases matching TRBD1. The J segment lost 6 bases and the V segment lost 4 bases, leaving 9 bases of the junction unmatched. This CDR3 contains 15 residues. Germline CDR1 reads SGHNT; CDR2 reads YYREEE (reference sequence). CDR3: CASSDQPQGAGELFF. Here the CDR3 DNA reads TGTGCCAGCAGCGATCAACCTCAGGGGGCCGGGGAGCTGTTTTTT.

This clone occurred a few times. This chain uses TRBV5-1 with TRBJ1-3; 9 bases are a match to TRBD1. This CDR3 is built from 13 residues. Germline CDR1 SGHRS, CDR2 YFSETQ. V dropped 3 bases and J dropped 8; count of bases not matched to a gene: 3. CDR3 in DNA: TGCGCCAGCAGCTGGACAGGGGAGGACACCATATATTTT. As protein: CASSWTGEDTIYF. Variable domain in full (rest from reference TRBV5-1 and TRBJ1-3): KAGVTQTPRYLIKTRGQQVTLSCSPISGHRSVSWYQQTPGQGLQFLFEYFSETQRNKGNFPGRFSGRQFSNSRSEMNVSTLELGDSALYLCASSWTGEDTIYFGEGSWLTVV.

This sequence joins TRBV6-6 and TRBJ1-1; tentatively, D is TRBD1 (5 bases). V dropped 2 bases and J dropped 5 bases, with 9 bases sitting between them. This CDR3 contains 13 residues. Germline values: CDR1 MNHNY, CDR2 SVGAGI (reference sequence). CDR3 in DNA: TGTGCCAGCAGTTACATCCCAGGGACTGAAGCTTTCTTT. Translation gives CASSYIPGTEAFF.

The CDR3 reads CASSVAGFDEQYF. The CDR3 bases are TGTGCCAGCAGCGTAGCGGGGTTCGACGAGCAGTACTTC. V is TRBV9 and J is TRBJ2-7; D might be TRBD2 (5 bases). The CDR3 is 13 amino acids. The V gene lost 0 bases and the J gene lost 5 bases, with 9 bases spanning the gap. Germline V CDR1 and CDR2: SGDLS, YYNGEE. Full variable domain (remainder filled in from reference TRBV9 and TRBJ2-7): DSGVTQTPKHLITATGQRVTLRCSPRSGDLSVYWYQQSLDQGLQFLIQYYNGEERAKGNILERFSAQQFPDLHSELNLSSLELGDSALYFCASSVAGFDEQYFGPGTRLTVT.

Only one count was recorded for this clone. V and J are TRBV13 and TRBJ2-1, with 7 bases fitting TRBD1. This CDR3 contains 14 residues. Germline values: CDR1 PRHDT, CDR2 FYEKMQ (reference sequence). With V trimmed by 5 bases and J by 3 bases, 4 bases remained unmatched. The CDR3 spells CASSPGGFYNEQFF. The CDR3 DNA follows: TGTGCCAGCAGCCCAGGGGGTTTCTACAATGAGCAGTTCTTC. Full variable domain (remainder filled in from reference TRBV13 and TRBJ2-1): AAGVIQSPRHLIKEKRETATLKCYPIPRHDTVYWYQQGPGQDPQFLISFYEKMQSDKGSIPDRFSAQQFSDYHSELNMSSLELGDSALYFCASSPGGFYNEQFFGPGTRLTVL.

The chain uses TRBV7-2 and TRBJ2-2, with no clear D. The V gene lost 6 bases and the J gene lost 1 base, with 12 bases spanning the gap. This CDR3 spans 15 amino acids. Germline CDR1 and CDR2: SGHTA and FQGNSA. In nucleotides, the CDR3 is TGTGCCAGCAGACGAAACGCAGGGAACACCGGGGAGCTGTTTTTT. Its protein product is CASRRNAGNTGELFF.

V gene TRBV18 combines with J gene TRBJ1-5; 7 nucleotides agree with TRBD1. CDR1 is KGHSH and CDR2 is LQKENI in the germline V gene. V was clipped by 6 bases and J by 3 bases; unmatched bases: 17. The CDR3 covers 18 residues. CDR3 nucleotides: TGTGCCAGCTCCTCAGACAGGGTGCAAAGGCGAGTCAATCAGCCCCAGCATTTT. It translates to CASSSDRVQRRVNQPQHF.

The gene calls are TRBV19 and TRBJ2-7; D gene uncertain. Trimming pared 3 bases from V and 2 bases from J, leaving 11 bases between. Per germline, CDR1 LNHDA and CDR2 SQIVND (reference sequence). This CDR3 comprises 14 residues. CDR3 sequence reads: CASSIRSGAYEQYF. CDR3 nucleotide sequence: TGTGCCAGTAGTATCAGGTCCGGTGCCTACGAGCAGTACTTC.

The chain links TRBV19 to TRBJ1-5; tentative D call: TRBD1 (6 bases). CDR3 length equals 14 residues. The V end was cut by 7 bases, the J end by 7 bases, with 17 bases between. Looked up from germline, CDR1 is LNHDA and CDR2 is SQIVND (reference sequence). Written as DNA, the CDR3 is TGTGCCAGTATGCCTGGGGGGGGCGGCCAGCCCCAGCATTTT. Translation gives CASMPGGGGQPQHF. The full variable domain, its missing parts supplied by reference TRBV19 and TRBJ1-5, is DGGITQSPKYLFRKEGQNVTLSCEQNLNHDAMYWYRQDPGQGLRLIYYSQIVNDFQKGDIAEGYSVSREKKESFPLTVTSAQKNPTAFYLCASMPGGGGQPQHFGDGTRLSIL.

The chain employs TRBV11-2 and TRBJ2-7, with TRBD1 identical over 10 bases. The CDR3 spans 13 residues. Germline lookup yields CDR1 SGHAT and CDR2 FQNNGV. The CDR3 sequence: CAETGQGFYEQYF. Here the CDR3 DNA reads TGTGCAGAGACGGGACAGGGGTTCTACGAGCAGTACTTC.

The table lists this clone with a few counts. The CDR3 DNA sequence: TGTGCCAGCAGTTATACGGGACAGGGAATCTCACCCCTCCACTTT. Encoded protein: CASSYTGQGISPLHF. The rearrangement uses TRBV27 and TRBJ1-6; TRBD1 matches 9 bases. The CDR3 spans 15 residues. The J segment lost 10 bases and the V segment lost 4 bases, leaving 8 bases of the junction unmatched. Germline V gene data show CDR1 as MNHEY and CDR2 as SMNVEV (reference sequence).

This chain uses TRBV28 with TRBJ2-7; possible D gene TRBD2, 6 bases. Germline CDR1 is MDHEN and CDR2 is SYDVKM. The V end lost 1 base, the J end lost 5 bases, and 15 bases lay between the germline ends. The CDR3 spans 15 residues. The CDR3 sequence is CASSLYRERYHEQYF. The CDR3 DNA is TGTGCCAGCAGTTTATACCGGGAGAGGTACCACGAGCAGTACTTC.

The gene calls are TRBV15 and TRBJ2-2; tentatively, D is TRBD2 (5 bases). The CDR3 length is 13 residues. Germline V CDR1 and CDR2: LNHNV, YYDKDF (reference sequence). V dropped 7 bases and J dropped 6 bases, with 12 bases sitting between them. The DNA of the CDR3 is TGTGCCACCACACCTCCTAGCTCCGGGGAGCTGTTTTTT. It translates to CATTPPSSGELFF. The full variable domain, in which reference TRBV15 and TRBJ2-2 provide the parts outside the CDR3, is DAMVIQNPRYQVTQFGKPVTLSCSQTLNHNVMYWYQQKSSQAPKLLFHYYDKDFNNEADTPDNFQSRRPNTSFCFLDIRSPGLGDTAMYLCATTPPSSGELFFGEGSRLTVL.